This TCR beta chain was identified in a study of blood T cell repertoires in COVID-19. The wider study: Acute-phase and convalescent COVID-19 samples originated in the United States, Italy and Spain. Sources were T cells, B-cell-depleted T cells, or PBMCs; the material itself was cDNA or gDNA.

Original analysis: It was from reference gene primer amplification that nucleated cell counts were estimated. Clones were read by immunoSEQ multiplex PCR, and TCRdb kept only the in-frame ones, dropping some. That table gives V, J and clone size, and the DNA gave D and trimming. Of roughly 250,000 clones in the sample, approximately 82% were seen once. As concerns this clone: Distinct nucleotide sequences in the sample also encode this CDR3.

Germline lookup yields CDR1 SGHRS and CDR2 YFSETQ. The CDR3 consists of 16 residues. V shed 0 bases, J shed 5 bases, and the junction held 7 bases outside the gene matches. The sequencing input was peripheral blood. The receptor comes from a woman over 75 with active or convalescent COVID-19. V is TRBV5-1 and J is TRBJ2-5, with 10 bases that match TRBD2. The chain's CDR3 is CASSLALAGGGETQYF. In DNA, the CDR3 is TGCGCCAGCAGCTTGGCCTTAGCGGGAGGCGGGGAGACCCAGTACTTC.